Each of the 25 T cell receptor beta chains below was sequenced from the same sample in a study of esophageal squamous cell carcinoma under preoperative chemotherapy. Described time point: before preoperative PTX-NDP chemotherapy. Each CDR3 protein gets one entry after TCRdb re-called the PCR reads with MiXCR. The table has 16,000 or so distinct CDR3 sequences, roughly 60% seen once. Sample collection occurred from a patient given preoperative chemotherapy. The source is a human donor with esophageal squamous cell carcinoma. The donor label of this sample is uncertain.

The chain has TRBV7-2 and TRBJ2-1, with 13 bases identical to TRBD2. TRBJ2-7 explains the end of the DNA better; the J call may be wrong. The CDR3 length is 15 residues. Germline V lookup: CDR1 SGHTA, CDR2 FQGNSA. CDR3 amino acids: CASSPGTSGKNEQYF. CDR3 bases: TGTGCCAGCAGCCCAGGGACTAGCGGGAAAAATGAGCAGTACTTC.

This clonotype was counted a single time. The junction departs from the called germline gene at one end, perhaps through a read error. This chain links TRBV6-2 or TRBV6-3 with TRBJ2-3; D tentatively fits TRBD1 or TRBD2 (5 bases each). CDR1 is MNHEY and CDR2 is SVGEGT in the germline V gene. CDR3 length equals 15 residues. The CDR3 DNA follows: TGTGCCAGCGTCTCGGGGCACGGTCCCAAAGACACTCAGTATTTC. Translation gives CASVSGHGPKDTQYF.

This clonotype was found many times. This chain uses TRBV25-1 with TRBJ2-7; 12 bases are shared with TRBD2. The germline CDR1 and CDR2 sequences are MGHDK and SYGVNS. V shed 5 bases, J shed 5 bases, and the junction held 4 bases outside the gene matches. The CDR3 extends over 14 amino acids. The CDR3 sequence is CASSTSGRLHEQYF. Written as DNA, the CDR3 is TGTGCCAGCAGTACTAGCGGGAGGCTTCACGAGCAGTACTTC.

J is TRBJ2-1 and V is TRBV4-2; TRBD2 agrees at 7 bases. The end of the DNA aligns better with TRBJ2-5, so the J call may be wrong. The V gene's germline CDR1 is LGHNA and CDR2 YNFKEQ. The CDR3 length is 17 residues. In DNA, the CDR3 is TGTGCCAGCAGCCCCGGGACTACTAAAATACCCCGGGAGACCCAGTACTTC. It translates to CASSPGTTKIPRETQYF.

Of note for this clonotype: The CDR3 carries no conserved terminal phenylalanine or tryptophan, so it likely arises from a read error. The DNA is left out, because the CDR3 cannot be placed on it with certainty; the CDR3 is given as TCRdb lists it. The chain combines TRBV12-3 or TRBV12-4 with TRBJ2-3; the D segment call TRBD1 is taken from the table without a DNA check. The CDR3 spans 14 residues, counting both ends. CDR3 residues: CANLEGANVLTFGA.

This clonotype was counted only a few times. The J gene is TRBJ2-1, the V gene TRBV11-2; 8 positions agree with TRBD2. Germline assignment: CDR1 SGHAT and CDR2 FQNNGV. The CDR3 spans 17 residues. With 1 base clipped from V and 2 bases from J, the junction kept 7 bases outside the gene matches. The CDR3 DNA reads as TGTGCCAGCAGCTTAGGGTTAGGGACTAGGACCTACAATGAGCAGTTCTTC. This sequence encodes CASSLGLGTRTYNEQFF.

This chain connects TRBV6-1 to TRBJ1-1, with D possibly TRBD1 on 5 matching bases. The V end lost 6 bases, the J end lost 4 bases, and 12 bases lay between the germline ends. CDR3 length equals 13 residues. Looked up from germline, CDR1 is MNHNS and CDR2 is SASEGT. The CDR3 region is CASRASGVTEAFF. DNA of the CDR3: TGTGCCAGCAGAGCCTCGGGGGTCACTGAAGCTTTCTTT.

The count of this clonotype is one. The junction departs from the called germline gene at one end, perhaps through a read error. The chain carries TRBV6-1 and TRBJ2-4, with 8 bases matching TRBD2. CDR3 length equals 15 residues. In germline, CDR1 is MNHNS, CDR2 SASEGT. In nucleotides, the CDR3 is TGTGCCAGCAGTGAGGGGGCGGGGGGCACAAACATGCAGTACTTC. It codes for CASSEGAGGTNMQYF.

V and J are TRBV7-2 and TRBJ2-1; no clear D gene. The J call may be faulty, since TRBJ2-7 better matches the DNA end. The CDR3 extends over 15 amino acids. The germline V gene has CDR1 SGHTA and CDR2 FQGNSA. The CDR3 region is CASSFDVSSYNEQYF. CDR3 in DNA: TGTGCCAGCAGCTTCGACGTGAGCTCCTACAATGAGCAGTACTTC.

The V call is TRBV11-3, the J call TRBJ2-1, with TRBD2 identical over 7 bases. The J call is doubtful: the DNA matches TRBJ2-7 better. In germline, CDR1 is SGHNT, CDR2 YENEEA. The CDR3 loop spans 14 amino acids. This CDR3 reads CAGSGEGDPETQYF. The CDR3, as DNA: TGTGCGGGGAGCGGGGAAGGGGACCCAGAGACGCAGTACTTC.

The rearrangement uses TRBV27 and TRBJ1-5, with a tentative D call TRBD1 (6 bases). Trimming cost V 6 bases and J 3 bases, with 18 bases left between them. The germline V gene has CDR1 MNHEY and CDR2 SMNVEV (reference sequence). CDR3 length equals 16 residues. The CDR3 loop reads CASRLLGGPTNQPQHF. In DNA, the CDR3 is TGTGCCAGCAGGCTACTTGGGGGCCCCACCAATCAGCCCCAGCATTTT.

The chain combines TRBV6-1 with TRBJ2-3, with 9 positions matching TRBD2. CDR1 is MNHNS, CDR2 SASEGT, per germline. V trimming: 3 bases; J trimming: 6 bases; junction bases outside the gene matches: 7. The CDR3 is made up of 15 amino acids. CDR3 sequence reads: CASSEGRGGNDTQYF. The DNA of the CDR3 is TGTGCCAGCAGTGAGGGGCGGGGGGGCAACGATACGCAGTATTTT.

This clonotype was seen more than once but under ten times. The chain employs TRBV6-1 and TRBJ2-2; 11 bases are shared with TRBD2. The CDR3 totals 15 residues. Germline loops: CDR1 MNHNS, CDR2 SASEGT. With V trimmed by 5 bases and J by 3 bases, 2 bases remained unmatched. CDR3 bases: TGTGCCAGCAGTAAGGGACTAGCGGACACCGGGGAGCTGTTTTTT. This gives the protein CASSKGLADTGELFF.

This clonotype came up a few times. V gene TRBV6-1 combines with J gene TRBJ2-1; TRBD2 matches at 11 bases. CDR1 and CDR2 (germline): MNHNS, SASEGT. CDR3 length equals 15 residues. Trimming removed 5 bases from V and 2 bases from J; junction bases left unmatched: 2. The CDR3 sequence is CASSPGLAAYNEQFF. The CDR3 bases are TGTGCCAGCAGTCCGGGACTAGCGGCCTACAATGAGCAGTTCTTC.

The CDR3 nucleotides read TGTGCCATCAGTTGGGGCAGCGAAGAGACCCAGTACTTC. It yields the protein CAISWGSEETQYF. The chain has TRBV10-3 and TRBJ2-5, with D perhaps matching TRBD1 (5 bases). V gave up 5 bases and J gave up 3 bases, with 10 bases separating them. This CDR3 is built from 13 residues. Germline lookup yields CDR1 ENHRY and CDR2 SYGVKD.

CDR3 residues: CACAGGGGAKDIQYF. The CDR3 nucleotides are TGTGCCTGTGCAGGGGGGGGGGGGGCCAAAGACATTCAGTATTTT. The chain couples TRBV10-3 to TRBJ2-3, with D possibly called TRBD1 or TRBD2 (7 bases each). Trimming left V 11 bases short and J 12 bases short, with 30 bases between. The CDR3 has 15 amino acids. Germline V CDR1 and CDR2: ENHRY, SYGVKD.

The genes are TRBV5-4 and TRBJ2-3; D gene uncertain. Germline CDR1 and CDR2: SGHNT and YYREEE (reference sequence). The CDR3 is 12 residues long. The V end was cut by 0 bases, the J end by 6 bases, with 5 bases between. The CDR3 loop reads CASSLDADTQYF. The CDR3 DNA follows: TGTGCCAGCAGCTTGGACGCCGATACGCAGTATTTT. Together with reference TRBV5-4 and TRBJ2-3, the CDR3 gives the full variable domain: ETGVTQSPTHLIKTRGQQVTLRCSSQSGHNTVSWYQQALGQGPQFIFQYYREEENGRGNFPPRFSGLQFPNYSSELNVNALELDDSALYLCASSLDADTQYFGPGTRLTVL.

This clonotype was found many times. The rearrangement uses TRBV7-2 and TRBJ2-3; 14 positions agree with TRBD2. V shed 5 bases, J shed 1 base, and the junction held 2 bases outside the gene matches. The CDR3 totals 16 residues. In germline, CDR1 is SGHTA, CDR2 FQGNSA. The CDR3 region has the DNA TGTGCCAGCAGCCCGACTAGCGGGGGGGGCACAGATACGCAGTATTTT. It is translated as CASSPTSGGGTDTQYF.

V gene TRBV10-1 combines with J gene TRBJ2-3; D tentatively reads TRBD1 or TRBD2 (6 bases each). CDR1 and CDR2 from the germline V gene are WNHNN and SYGVQD (reference sequence). The CDR3 spans 17 residues. The V end was cut by 6 bases, the J end by 11 bases, with 30 bases between. The CDR3 bases are TGCGCCAGCAGCCCCGACCGGGGGCTGTGTGGCAAAGACATGCAGTATTTT. This encodes CASSPDRGLCGKDMQYF.

The chain is built from TRBV6-1 and TRBJ2-5; 8 bases are a match to TRBD2. The last part of the DNA fits TRBJ2-1 better; the J call may be wrong. This CDR3 spans 14 amino acids. Germline CDR1 and CDR2: MNHNS and SASEGT. This CDR3 is CASRKAGVDNEQFF. The CDR3 DNA sequence: TGTGCCAGCAGAAAAGCGGGAGTTGACAATGAGCAGTTCTTC.

This clonotype was observed a single time. This sequence joins TRBV5-3 and TRBJ2-3; TRBD1 matches at 8 bases. TRBV5-3 is annotated as an ORF whose role is uncertain. V shed 5 bases and J 5 bases; nucleotides not matched to a gene: 25. This CDR3 has 20 residues. This chain's CDR3 is CARSNQRQGPGACDQDTQYF. The CDR3 DNA follows: TGTGCCAGAAGTAATCAGAGACAGGGGCCTGGGGCTTGTGACCAAGATACGCAGTATTTT.

The rearrangement links TRBV10-3 to TRBJ2-3; 7 bases map to TRBD2. The J call may not be correct, given that the DNA end is closer to TRBJ2-7. The CDR3 covers 14 residues. Per the germline V gene, CDR1 is ENHRY and CDR2 is SYGVKD. The CDR3 nucleotides are TGTGCGGGCGCCGGGGGGAGCGACGGAGAGACGCAGTACTTC. It specifies CAGAGGSDGETQYF.

The chain is built from TRBV6-1 and TRBJ2-3; TRBD2 agrees at 12 bases. CDR3 length equals 14 residues. V was clipped by 8 bases and J by 6 bases; unmatched bases: 6. CDR1 is MNHNS, CDR2 SASEGT, per germline. CDR3 in DNA: TGTGCCAGCCCTAGCGGGAGGGCCATGGATACGCAGTATTTT. Amino acid sequence: CASPSGRAMDTQYF.

This sequence joins TRBV7-6 and TRBJ2-3, with D perhaps TRBD2 (6 bases). Near its end, the DNA agrees better with TRBJ2-1, so the J call may be wrong. Germline CDR1 SGHVS, CDR2 FNYEAQ. This CDR3 region has 17 residues. The CDR3 DNA follows: TGTGCCAGCAGCTTAGCGCAATCGGTAGCGGAATACAATGAGCAGTTCTTC. Its protein product is CASSLAQSVAEYNEQFF.

This sequence joins TRBV6-1 and TRBJ2-4, with D perhaps given as TRBD1 or TRBD2 (5 bases each). Deletions cut 8 bases from V and 13 bases from J, with 27 bases between. The CDR3 length is 15 residues. In germline, CDR1 is MNHNS, CDR2 SASEGT. The CDR3 region is CASGPGLAAKKTQYF. CDR3 coding DNA: TGTGCCAGCGGCCCGGGGCTGGCGGCCAAAAAGACGCAGTACTTC.